The rows below give T cell receptor beta chains drawn from one sample of a study of identical twins. A single record per CDR3 protein comes from TCRdb applying MiXCR to the 5' RACE reads. Of 500,000 to 600,000 distinct CDR3 sequences in the sample, less than 25% were seen once. This sample was shared with a second study, whose subject was T cells expressing NK-cell markers.

Input material: CD4+ T cells sorted from blood. These receptors were collected from a woman aged 18-30 years in good health. The CDR3 runs from the conserved cysteine through the conserved F or W. A D gene is named only where the DNA matches it firmly. The size entry is marked missing in some rows and otherwise reads once, few, many or a size class.

>.|TRBJ2-5|TRBV20-1|.
TGCAGTGCTACCATTCGGAACCAAGAGACCCAGTACTTC
CSATIRNQETQYF
>.|TRBJ2-7|TRBV20-1|few
TGCAGTGCTAGGACGGATCTCTACGAGCAGTACTTC
CSARTDLYEQYF
>.|TRBJ2-7|TRBV20-1|.
TGCAGTGCTACCGGGACCGGCGACGAGCAGTACTTC
CSATGTGDEQYF
>TRBD2|TRBJ2-3|TRBV9|.
TGTGCCAGCAGCAAATCTAGCGGCGATACGCAGTATTTT
CASSKSSGDTQYF
>.|TRBJ2-7|TRBV5-5|few
TGTGCCAGCAGCTCCGCCCTCAAGCAGTACTTC
CASSSALKQYF
>TRBD2|TRBJ2-3|TRBV7-6|few
TGTGCCAGCAGCCAAAGACTAGCCCCAGATACGCAGTATTTT
CASSQRLAPDTQYF
>.|TRBJ1-5|TRBV20-1|few
TGCAGTGCTAGAGAGCAGGATCTTAGCAATCAGCCCCAGCATTTT
CSAREQDLSNQPQHF
>.|TRBJ1-4|TRBV29-1|few
TGCAGCGTTGAGAGCAGGGGTGGAGAAAAACTGTTTTTT
CSVESRGGEKLFF
>TRBD2|TRBJ2-5|TRBV7-8|.
TGTGCCAGCAGCTCGTCTAGCGGGGGAGAGACCCAGTACTTC
CASSSSSGGETQYF
>.|TRBJ1-1|TRBV12-3/TRBV12-4|.
TGTGCCAGCAGCTCCGGGACACAAGCTTTCTTT
CASSSGTQAFF
>TRBD1|TRBJ2-2|TRBV10-3|.
TGTGCCATCTCTGCGAGACAGGGGAACACCGGGGAGCTGTTTTTT
CAISARQGNTGELFF
>TRBD1|TRBJ1-5|TRBV29-1|.
TGCAGCGTTGAAGAGGGGGGACAGACGCCCCAGCATTTT
CSVEEGGQTPQHF
>.|TRBJ1-4|TRBV6-1|many
TGTGCCAGCAGCCCAGTCTATCCTTTGGAGAAACTGTTTTTT
CASSPVYPLEKLFF
>.|TRBJ1-4|TRBV6-1|many
TGTGCCAGCAGTACCCCGGGACTGAGTAATGAAAAACTGTTTTTT
CASSTPGLSNEKLFF
>TRBD2|TRBJ2-1|TRBV6-1|.
TGTGCCAGCAGTCCCTATGCGGGAGGAAATGAGCAGTTCTTC
CASSPYAGGNEQFF
>.|TRBJ2-7|TRBV7-9|once
TGTGCCAGCAGCTTACGACTGACGGGAGAGTCCTACGAGCAGTACTTC
CASSLRLTGESYEQYF
>TRBD1|TRBJ1-2|TRBV12-3/TRBV12-4|few
TGTGCCAGCACCCCAGGGACAGGGTCCTACTATGGCTACACCTTC
CASTPGTGSYYGYTF
>.|TRBJ2-1|TRBV4-2|.
TGTGCCAGCAGCCAAGATGGGCCGGGGGCGCAGTTCTTC
CASSQDGPGAQFF
>.|TRBJ1-4|TRBV7-2|.
TGTGCCAGCAGCTTAAGAGGTCGCACTGATGAAAAACTGTTTTTT
CASSLRGRTDEKLFF
>TRBD1|TRBJ2-7|TRBV20-1|.
TGCAGTGTCCAGGGGACAGGGGGCGAGCAGTACTTC
CSVQGTGGEQYF
>.|TRBJ2-7|TRBV21-1|many
TGTGCCAGCAGCAAAGGCACAGTGGAGGGGGAGCAGTACTTC
CASSKGTVEGEQYF
>.|TRBJ2-7|TRBV6-5|.
TGTGCCAGCAGTTACGGGCGTGACAGTAGCTCCTACGAGCAGTACTTC
CASSYGRDSSSYEQYF
>.|TRBJ2-7|TRBV9|.
TGTGCCAGCAGTCACCCACCTAATATACCCTACGAGCAGTACTTC
CASSHPPNIPYEQYF
>.|TRBJ1-1|TRBV12-3/TRBV12-4|many
TGTGCCAGCAGTTCCGACGACCGGTGGAACACTGAAGCTTTCTTT
CASSSDDRWNTEAFF
>TRBD1|TRBJ2-7|TRBV23-1|.
TGCGCCAGCAGTAACCCCTACAGGGGACGGTCCTACGAGCAGTACTTC
CASSNPYRGRSYEQYF
>.|TRBJ2-7|TRBV10-3|.
TGTGCCGCCGGGAGCAGCGATTCCTACGAGCAGTACTTC
CAAGSSDSYEQYF
>TRBD2|TRBJ2-1|TRBV3-1|few
TGTGCCAGCAGCCAAGTTCTAGCGGGGGTTGATGAGCAGTTCTTC
CASSQVLAGVDEQFF
>.|TRBJ2-7|TRBV6-2/TRBV6-3|few
TGTGCCAGCAGACGCTCGGCAGTACCCTCCTACGAGCAGTACTTC
CASRRSAVPSYEQYF
>TRBD1|TRBJ1-1|TRBV20-1|.
TGCAGTGCCGCGACAGGGGAGTTCGCGGAAGCTTTCTTT
CSAATGEFAEAFF
>.|TRBJ2-5|TRBV2|.
TGTGCCAGCAGTAAACAACAGGGTTCGAAGACCCAGTACTTC
CASSKQQGSKTQYF
>.|TRBJ2-1|TRBV10-3|few
TGTGCCACCCTACACCCAACAGCAAACAATGAGCAGTTCTTC
CATLHPTANNEQFF
>TRBD1|TRBJ1-3|TRBV27|few
TGTGCCAGCAGTTTATCAGGGAAACCGGGACAGTCCTCTGGAAACACCATATATTTT
CASSLSGKPGQSSGNTIYF
>.|TRBJ2-2|TRBV11-2|.
TGTGCCCCAGGGGAGCGGGCTAGACGGGACGCGAACACCGGGGAGCTGTTTTTT
CAPGERARRDANTGELFF
>.|TRBJ2-5|TRBV15|few
TGTGCCACCAGCAGAGATCGGACTACTAAAGAGACCCAGTACTTC
CATSRDRTTKETQYF
>.|TRBJ1-1|TRBV15|many
TGTGCCACCAGCAGAGAAAAGGGGTCGAACACTGAAGCTTTCTTT
CATSREKGSNTEAFF